This passage covers 9 T cell receptor beta chains from one sample sequenced in a study of beta chain features in type 1 diabetes. Study-level findings and limits: TCRB CDR3s were moderately but significantly shorter in Type 1 diabetes patients in all four CD4+ subsets.

The antigens these receptors bind are not known. The entirety of the isolated RNA underwent reverse transcription, so expressed TCRB transcripts were sequenced. Here immunoSEQ multiplex PCR was the method, and the copy in TCRdb shows in-frame clones only, minus some. The data contain almost 350,000 clones, approximately 9.7% of them singletons. Sequencing was performed on central memory CD4+ T cells from blood. The receptors originated from a man aged 30 to 39 with type 1 diabetes.

The sample holds a few counts of this clone. The rearrangement joins TRBV25-1 to TRBJ2-3; D possibly corresponds to TRBD1 (6 bases). V was cut by 6 bases and J by 4 bases, with 14 bases left in between. CDR1 and CDR2 (germline): MGHDK, SYGVNS. CDR3 size: 14 residues. Here the CDR3 DNA reads TGTGCCAGCAGCCCTACAGGGCGCGCAGATACGCAGTATTTT. Translated: CASSPTGRADTQYF.

The rearrangement uses TRBV27 and TRBJ1-1; TRBD1 is a possible D gene (6 bases). V lost 6 bases, J lost 4 bases, and 9 bases lay in between. This CDR3 region has 12 residues. Germline-derived CDR1 and CDR2 are MNHEY and SMNVEV (reference sequence). The CDR3 region has the DNA TGTGCCAGCAGAAACAGGGCCACTGAAGCTTTCTTT. Protein sequence: CASRNRATEAFF.

Only a few counts were recorded for this clone. This chain links TRBV4-3 with TRBJ1-1; the D is unclear. Between the trimmed V and J ends, which lost 0 bases and 4 bases, there was a span of 12 bases. Per germline, CDR1 LGHNA and CDR2 YSLEER. This CDR3 comprises 15 residues. This CDR3 reads CASSQDYLRSTEAFF. CDR3 in DNA: TGCGCCAGCAGCCAAGATTACCTTCGGAGCACTGAAGCTTTCTTT.

J is TRBJ2-7 and V is TRBV7-8, with D unclear. The CDR3 has 12 residues. Germline V gene sequence: CDR1 SGHVS, CDR2 FQNEAQ. V lost 5 bases to trimming and J lost 9 bases, with 14 bases between them. This CDR3 reads CASSPVSMGQYF. The CDR3 DNA reads as TGTGCCAGCAGCCCGGTTTCCATGGGGCAGTACTTC.

This clone was counted between two and nine times. V usage is TRBV5-1 and J usage is TRBJ1-1, with D unresolved. Trimming pared 1 base from V and 5 bases from J, leaving 9 bases between. CDR1 and CDR2 from the germline V gene are SGHRS and YFSETQ. The CDR3 sequence is 13 residues long. Written as DNA, the CDR3 is TGCGCCAGCAGCTTGCAGGAGGAGACTGAAGCTTTCTTT. Its protein product is CASSLQEETEAFF.

The genes are TRBV5-6 and TRBJ2-7; 9 bases are shared with TRBD1. CDR3 length: 13 residues. Trimming removed 5 bases from V and 4 bases from J; junction bases left unmatched: 4. Germline V CDR1 and CDR2: SGHDT, YYEEEE. The CDR3 protein is CASRGTGRYEQYF. CDR3 coding DNA: TGTGCCAGCAGGGGGACAGGGAGGTACGAGCAGTACTTC.

The J gene is TRBJ2-5, the V gene TRBV11-2; the D is unclear. The V and J ends lost 3 bases and 2 bases respectively, with 7 bases between them. The germline V gene has CDR1 SGHAT and CDR2 FQNNGV. The CDR3 is 13 amino acids. CDR3 loop: CASSLVGQETQYF. The DNA of the CDR3 is TGTGCCAGCAGCTTGGTCGGGCAAGAGACCCAGTACTTC. Using reference TRBV11-2 and TRBJ2-5 for the parts outside the CDR3, the full variable domain is EAGVAQSPRYKIIEKRQSVAFWCNPISGHATLYWYQQILGQGPKLLIQFQNNGVVDDSQLPKDRFSAERLKGVDSTLKIQPAKLEDSAVYLCASSLVGQETQYFGPGTRLLVL.

This clone came up once. This may come from a read error, since a much larger clone is one base off. Distinct nucleotide sequences in the sample also encode this CDR3. J is TRBJ1-1 and V is TRBV15; D possibly corresponds to TRBD1 (6 bases). The CDR3 covers 13 residues. The ends were cut back, 3 bases at V and 1 base at J, with 6 bases in the middle. Looked up from germline, CDR1 is LNHNV and CDR2 is YYDKDF (reference sequence). The CDR3 region has the DNA TGTGCCACCAGCAGGGACAGGAACACTGAAGCTTTCTTT. It translates to CATSRDRNTEAFF.

This clone was seen only a few times. The J gene is TRBJ2-3, the V gene TRBV19; tentative D call: TRBD1 (5 bases). Trimming stripped 3 bases from V and 3 bases from J, with 16 bases between. Germline values: CDR1 LNHDA, CDR2 SQIVND (reference sequence). The CDR3 totals 16 residues. In DNA, the CDR3 is TGTGCCAGTAGTATGGGCGACAGAAGAAGGACAGATACGCAGTATTTT. Its translation: CASSMGDRRRTDTQYF.